This TCR beta chain is drawn from a study of T cell responses to AZD1222 COVID-19 vaccine. A word on this clone: Its antigen is as yet unknown.

Findings and limits, study-wide: Clonal diversity was possibly underestimated, and white British individuals and females predominated among donors. Breadth and depth of Spike-specific TCRs rose after two AZD1222 doses.

V lost 5 bases and J 11 bases, leaving 19 bases between the germline ends. Germline CDR1 MDHEN, CDR2 SYDVKM. The CDR3 sequence is 14 residues long. Both about-4-week and about-12-week second-dose recipients were combined. Profiled with immunoSEQ multiplex PCR; TCRdb holds only in-frame clones, not every one. Altogether some 140,000 clones are present, over 80% being singletons, with the ten largest covering around 6.5%. The specimen comprised peripheral blood, sampled 28 days after the second AZD1222 dose. The genes are TRBV28 and TRBJ1-5; no reliable D call. This clonotype was sampled from an adult who received the AZD1222 COVID-19 vaccine. In nucleotides, the CDR3 is TGTGCCAGCAGTGGTTGGTCCGAGTTAATGGCCCAGCATTTT. Translated, it gives CASSGWSELMAQHF.